Detailed here is one TCR beta chain. Its specificity is not known. This sample was included in a study of immune cell composition in non-small cell lung cancer. Study-level information: Histologic subtype was mainly adenocarcinoma or squamous cell carcinoma. Broader study findings: TIL tumour reactivity correlated with maximal tumour-associated clone frequency in adenocarcinoma. Top 10 clone scores and clonality were higher in squamous than adenocarcinoma.

CDR3 length: 14 amino acids. Germline CDR1 MNHNS, CDR2 SASEGT. Trimming took off 4 bases at V and 4 bases at J, with 8 bases between the two ends. Repertoires were generated with immunoSEQ multiplex PCR, while TCRdb's copy carries only in-frame clones and drops some. The sample has several thousand clones, roughly two thirds seen once. The chain combines TRBV6-1 with TRBJ1-6; tentative D call: TRBD1 (5 bases). The clonotype originates from a human donor with non-small cell lung cancer. Sequenced sample: lung tumor tissue. The CDR3 sequence: CASSAGPYNSPLHF. The CDR3 DNA reads TGTGCCAGCAGTGCAGGGCCGTATAATTCACCCCTCCACTTT.